The 15 T cell receptor beta chains presented below share a single source sample, sequenced in a study of OX40 agonist ivuxolimab in advanced cancers. The data were produced by immunoSEQ multiplex PCR, yet TCRdb's version contains in-frame clones alone and is incomplete. The sample yields about 26,000 clones, roughly 70% seen once. The starting material was CD4+ or CD8+ T cells sorted from blood, obtained in a trial of the OX40 agonist ivuxolimab. The receptors originated from an adult with an advanced solid tumor such as melanoma, head and neck, liver or kidney cancer.

The chain has TRBV29-1 and TRBJ1-1; 7 bases align to TRBD1. With 8 bases clipped from V and 4 bases from J, the junction kept 10 bases outside the gene matches. Germline CDR1 and CDR2: SQVTM and ANQGSEA. CDR3 length: 13 residues. Here the CDR3 reads CSYRGYGSTEAFF. CDR3 in DNA: TGCAGCTACAGGGGATACGGGAGCACTGAAGCTTTCTTT.

CDR3 sequence: CASSRIEHRIYGYTF. CDR3 sequence (DNA): TGTGCCAGCAGCCGCATTGAACACCGGATCTATGGCTACACCTTC. V and J are TRBV7-8 and TRBJ1-2; D is unresolved. The CDR3 consists of 15 residues. V lost 5 bases, J lost 4 bases, and 17 bases lay in between. CDR1 is SGHVS, CDR2 FQNEAQ, per germline.

The chain couples TRBV6-5 to TRBJ1-2; D perhaps matches TRBD1 (5 bases). There are 15 residues in the CDR3. Germline assignment: CDR1 MNHEY and CDR2 SVGAGI. The V end lost 2 bases, the J end lost 7 bases, and 17 bases lay between the germline ends. CDR3 protein: CASSYAGRNPGGYTF. In nucleotides, the CDR3 is TGTGCCAGCAGTTACGCGGGACGGAATCCGGGTGGCTACACCTTC.

The chain joins TRBV2 to TRBJ2-5, with 9 bases lining up with TRBD2. Germline CDR1 SNHLY, CDR2 FYNNEI. V was clipped by 3 bases and J by 2 bases; unmatched bases: 10. The CDR3 length is 17 residues. CDR3 amino acids: CASSDPAGGPTQETQYF. In DNA, the CDR3 is TGTGCCAGCAGTGATCCAGCGGGGGGCCCTACTCAAGAGACCCAGTACTTC.

The rearrangement joins TRBV18 to TRBJ2-3; D unclear. Trimming stripped 5 bases from V and 2 bases from J, with 5 bases between. Looked up from germline, CDR1 is KGHSH and CDR2 is LQKENI. The CDR3 has 12 amino acids. CDR3 sequence reads: CASSTYTDTQYF. As DNA, the CDR3 is TGTGCCAGCTCAACCTACACAGATACGCAGTATTTT.

This clone has a handful of counts. The gene calls are TRBV13 and TRBJ2-1, with TRBD1 as a possible D gene (5 bases). The V and J ends lost 8 bases and 8 bases respectively, with 19 bases between them. This CDR3 spans 14 amino acids. Germline V gene lookup returns CDR1 PRHDT and CDR2 FYEKMQ (reference sequence). CDR3 sequence: CASRNRFKMDEQFF. Written as DNA, the CDR3 is TGTGCCAGCCGGAACAGGTTTAAGATGGATGAGCAGTTCTTC. Together with reference TRBV13 and TRBJ2-1, the CDR3 gives the full variable domain: AAGVIQSPRHLIKEKRETATLKCYPIPRHDTVYWYQQGPGQDPQFLISFYEKMQSDKGSIPDRFSAQQFSDYHSELNMSSLELGDSALYFCASRNRFKMDEQFFGPGTRLTVL.

The genes are TRBV14 and TRBJ2-5; D gene ambiguous. This CDR3 spans 15 amino acids. Per germline, CDR1 SGHDN and CDR2 FVKESK. V was cut by 5 bases and J by 0 bases, with 13 bases left in between. The CDR3 sequence is CASSLPYLYQETQYF. The DNA for the CDR3 is TGTGCCAGCAGCTTACCATACTTGTACCAAGAGACCCAGTACTTC.

The chain combines TRBV6-1 with TRBJ2-7; the D gene is possibly TRBD1 (5 bases). The CDR3 is made up of 12 amino acids. From germline, CDR1 is MNHNS and CDR2 SASEGT. Trimming shortened V by 6 bases and J by 6 bases, and 12 bases separated the two germline ends. This CDR3 is CASRGPGREQYF. The CDR3 DNA is TGTGCCAGCAGGGGGCCGGGTCGCGAGCAGTACTTC.

This clone was seen a single time. The chain couples TRBV30 to TRBJ2-4; the match to TRBD1 covers 7 bases. V was clipped by 1 base and J by 11 bases; unmatched bases: 8. The CDR3 extends over 13 amino acids. In germline, CDR1 is GTSNPN, CDR2 SVGIG (reference sequence). The CDR3 nucleotides read TGTGCCTGGAGTGCCCGGGACAGTGGCTTTCAGTACTTC. Its protein product is CAWSARDSGFQYF.

The chain uses TRBV7-3 and TRBJ2-1; 7 bases line up with TRBD1. This CDR3 is 13 amino acids long. Germline CDR1 is SGHTA and CDR2 is FQGTGA. J gave up 10 bases and V 1 base, and 4 bases lay outside the gene matches. CDR3 amino acids: CASSLKGAREQFF. Here the CDR3 DNA reads TGTGCCAGCAGCTTAAAGGGGGCCCGAGAGCAGTTCTTC.

This chain uses TRBV19 with TRBJ1-2; 7 nucleotides line up with TRBD1. From germline, CDR1 is LNHDA and CDR2 SQIVND (reference sequence). The CDR3 loop spans 13 amino acids. J was trimmed by 5 bases and V by 6 bases; bases with no gene match: 6. The CDR3 DNA sequence: TGTGCCAGTAGAAGGACAGGCGATTATGGCTACACCTTC. Protein sequence: CASRRTGDYGYTF.

The chain couples TRBV11-2 to TRBJ2-7, with D hard to call. Trimming shortened V by 0 bases and J by 6 bases, and 6 bases separated the two germline ends. The CDR3 spans 12 residues. Per the germline V gene, CDR1 is SGHAT and CDR2 is FQNNGV. The CDR3 bases are TGTGCCAGCAGCTTAGAGCTGGGCGAGCAGTACTTC. Protein: CASSLELGEQYF.

The chain employs TRBV10-3 and TRBJ2-7; no definite D call. The V gene lost 6 bases and the J gene lost 4 bases, with 10 bases spanning the gap. This CDR3 contains 12 residues. Germline V lookup: CDR1 ENHRY, CDR2 SYGVKD. CDR3 nucleotide sequence: TGTGCCATCAGCTCACTAAGATACGAGCAGTACTTC. Its translation: CAISSLRYEQYF.

CDR3 in DNA: TGTGCCAGCAGCCGGGCCGGTGAGACCGCGAATTCACCCCTCCACTTT. Protein sequence: CASSRAGETANSPLHF. The genes are TRBV7-9 and TRBJ1-6; no firm D call. The CDR3 has 16 amino acids. V shed 5 bases and J shed 7 bases, with 18 bases lying between them. Germline loops: CDR1 SEHNR, CDR2 FQNEAQ (reference sequence).

The chain joins TRBV5-1 to TRBJ2-1; tentative D call: TRBD2 (7 bases). The CDR3 spans 19 residues. V lost 7 bases, J lost 0 bases, and 26 bases lay in between. Germline-derived CDR1 and CDR2 are SGHRS and YFSETQ. The CDR3 coding sequence is TGCGCCAGCCGACCCCTCGCGGGGGCGGGTTACAGCTCCTACAATGAGCAGTTCTTC. Protein product: CASRPLAGAGYSSYNEQFF.